One and the same sample provided the 15 T cell receptor beta chains below, sequenced in a study of T cells in Graves' hyperthyroidism and ophthalmopathy. Using RNA transcripts as the source, TCR beta CDR3 regions were amplified. Using the HTBI primer set, a first-round RT-PCR was run on the TCR CDR3. Using its own MiXCR run on the multiplex PCR reads, TCRdb lists one record per CDR3 protein. Counted here are roughly 380,000 distinct CDR3 sequences, 13% occurring once; the ten biggest clones make up about a fifth. The material sequenced was blood. These receptors were collected from a man aged 25-45 years with Graves' hyperthyroidism that later progressed to Graves' ophthalmopathy.

This clonotype appeared many times. The V gene is TRBV6-1, the J gene TRBJ2-1; 7 bases fit TRBD1. The ends lost 5 bases at V and 3 bases at J; junction bases unmatched: 13. The CDR3 is 17 amino acids. Germline V gives CDR1 MNHNS, CDR2 SASEGT. The CDR3 protein is CASSRITGEGLYNEQFF. Written as DNA, the CDR3 is TGTGCCAGCAGTCGAATAACAGGGGAAGGACTCTACAATGAGCAGTTCTTC.

This clonotype was seen only a few times. The rearrangement uses TRBV28 and TRBJ1-1, with no clear D. V lost 4 bases, J lost 1 base, and 13 bases lay in between. The CDR3 consists of 15 residues. CDR1 is MDHEN and CDR2 is SYDVKM in the germline V gene. In nucleotides, the CDR3 is TGTGCCAGCAGTTCCCAACGGCAGCAGAACACTGAAGCTTTCTTT. Its translation: CASSSQRQQNTEAFF.

The chain couples TRBV6-1 to TRBJ2-7; D gene uncertain. CDR1 is MNHNS and CDR2 is SASEGT in the germline V gene. The ends were cut back, 2 bases at V and 0 bases at J, with 14 bases in the middle. CDR3 length: 16 residues. The CDR3 DNA reads TGTGCCAGCAGTGAACGATTGACCCATAGCTCCTACGAGCAGTACTTC. Translating gives CASSERLTHSSYEQYF.

This clonotype was recorded many times. The rearrangement links TRBV12-3 or TRBV12-4 to TRBJ2-5, with D possibly matching TRBD1 (5 bases). V lost 1 base and J 2 bases, leaving 14 bases between the germline ends. The CDR3 extends over 16 amino acids. The CDR3 region has the DNA TGTGCCAGCAGTTTAGGTCTGGGAAACAGGCAAGAGACCCAGTACTTC. Protein sequence: CASSLGLGNRQETQYF.

This clonotype showed up many times. V gene TRBV12-3 or TRBV12-4 combines with J gene TRBJ2-1, with 10 nucleotides matching TRBD2. V lost 6 bases to trimming and J lost 8 bases; unmatched junction nucleotides: 10. The CDR3 length is 15 residues. CDR3 sequence reads: CASRRSGGARYEQFF. In nucleotides, the CDR3 is TGTGCCAGCAGAAGAAGCGGGGGGGCGAGGTATGAGCAGTTCTTC.

The J gene is TRBJ1-1, the V gene TRBV5-6; D uncertain. V lost 4 bases, J lost 0 bases, and 10 bases lay in between. The CDR3 is made up of 14 amino acids. CDR1 is SGHDT and CDR2 is YYEEEE in the germline V gene. The CDR3 sequence: CASSGGRMNTEAFF. For the CDR3, the DNA is TGTGCCAGCAGCGGAGGCCGCATGAACACTGAAGCTTTCTTT.

As regards this clonotype: This could be a read error, since a much larger clone is one nucleotide away. This rearrangement joins TRBV2 to TRBJ1-2; 10 bases agree with TRBD1. The germline gives CDR1 SNHLY, CDR2 FYNNEI. With V trimmed by 8 bases and J by 4 bases, 7 bases remained unmatched. This CDR3 is built from 14 residues. The CDR3 sequence: CASGPRDRGYGYTF. CDR3 nucleotides: TGTGCCAGCGGACCCCGGGACAGGGGCTATGGCTACACCTTC. The whole variable domain, filled in from reference TRBV2 and TRBJ1-2, reads EPEVTQTPSHQVTQMGQEVILRCVPISNHLYFYWYRQILGQKVEFLVSFYNNEISEKSEIFDDQFSVERPDGSNFTLKIRSTKLEDSAMYFCASGPRDRGYGYTFGSGTRLTVV.

This clonotype was counted between two and nine times. This chain uses TRBV28 with TRBJ1-1, with D perhaps matching TRBD1 (6 bases). The CDR3 consists of 14 residues. Germline CDR1 and CDR2: MDHEN and SYDVKM. Trimming pared 3 bases from V and 7 bases from J, leaving 15 bases between. The DNA for the CDR3 is TGTGCCAGCAGTTTCTTGGACAGTCCGAGTGAAGCTTTCTTT. The encoded protein is CASSFLDSPSEAFF.

The chain uses TRBV5-1 and TRBJ1-1; 7 bases agree with TRBD1. The trim removed 1 base at V and 0 bases at J, leaving 9 bases unmatched. Per the germline V gene, CDR1 is SGHRS and CDR2 is YFSETQ. This CDR3 region has 17 residues. The CDR3 DNA sequence: TGCGCCAGCAGCTTGAAGTTGACAGGGAAGATGAACACTGAAGCTTTCTTT. This gives the protein CASSLKLTGKMNTEAFF.

In this sample, this clonotype turned up many times. The rearrangement joins TRBV7-2 to TRBJ2-7; D might be TRBD2 (6 bases). Germline loops: CDR1 SGHTA, CDR2 FQGNSA. Between the trimmed V and J ends, which lost 1 base and 5 bases, there was a span of 15 bases. The CDR3 length is 15 residues. The DNA of the CDR3 is TGTGCCAGCAGCTTAGGTGTGGGACTCGGGCACGAGCAGTACTTC. Its protein is CASSLGVGLGHEQYF. Supplemented by reference TRBV7-2 and TRBJ2-7, the full variable domain reads GAGVSQSPSNKVTEKGKDVELRCDPISGHTALYWYRQSLGQGLEFLIYFQGNSAPDKSGLPSDRFSAERTGGSVSTLTIQRTQQEDSAVYLCASSLGVGLGHEQYFGPGTRLTVT.

This clonotype was picked up many times. This rearrangement joins TRBV11-3 to TRBJ2-1; 10 nucleotides align to TRBD2. V gave up 5 bases and J gave up 4 bases; unmatched junction bases: 5. CDR1 is SGHNT, CDR2 YENEEA, per germline. The CDR3 has 15 amino acids. CDR3 protein: CASSASGGIYNEQFF. CDR3 nucleotide sequence: TGTGCCAGCAGCGCTAGCGGGGGAATTTACAATGAGCAGTTCTTC.

The rearrangement uses TRBV6-4 and TRBJ2-2, with 8 nucleotides matching TRBD2. The V gene's germline CDR1 is MRHNA and CDR2 SNTAGT. The CDR3 spans 14 residues. V gave up 2 bases and J gave up 4 bases; unmatched junction bases: 0. The CDR3 is CASSDGTSTGELFF. CDR3 sequence (DNA): TGTGCCAGCAGTGACGGGACTAGCACCGGGGAGCTGTTTTTT.

The sample holds many counts of this clonotype. The chain couples TRBV11-2 to TRBJ2-1, with 14 nucleotides matching TRBD2. The germline V gene encodes CDR1 SGHAT and CDR2 FQNNGV. J gave up 10 bases and V 8 bases, and 4 bases lay outside the gene matches. The CDR3 is 13 residues long. The CDR3 loop is CASRLAGGREQFF. DNA of the CDR3: TGTGCCAGCCGACTAGCGGGGGGGCGGGAGCAGTTCTTC.

This clonotype was recorded at least ten times. The CDR3: CASSVQRNQPQHF. In DNA, the CDR3 is TGTGCCAGCAGCGTACAGCGGAATCAGCCCCAGCATTTT. The chain is built from TRBV6-1 and TRBJ1-5; D remains unclear. The CDR3 contains 13 residues. Per the germline V gene, CDR1 is MNHNS and CDR2 is SASEGT. V lost 6 bases to trimming and J lost 4 bases, with 10 bases between them.

This clonotype was observed a single time. A single base separates this from a much larger clone, so it may be a read error. The chain carries TRBV2 and TRBJ2-5; no definite D call. The germline V and J ends were trimmed by 0 bases and 0 bases, with 17 bases remaining between them. This CDR3 has 18 amino acids. Germline V gene data show CDR1 as SNHLY and CDR2 as FYNNEI. The chain's CDR3 is CASSEASPRRIYQETQYF. The CDR3, as DNA: TGTGCCAGCAGTGAAGCCTCCCCCCGCAGGATATACCAAGAGACCCAGTACTTC.